The following is a TCR beta chain sequence with its context. Its matching antigen is unknown. This sample is drawn from a study of early T cells in non-severe SARS-CoV-2 infection. Background on the study: Unpaired chains resulted from sequencing bulk RNA of unsorted whole blood.

cDNA molecules, individually, were tagged with unique molecular identifiers. MiXCR was run by TCRdb on the 5' RACE reads, yielding one entry per CDR3 protein. The sample records under 50,000 distinct CDR3 sequences, 5.6% being singletons. The CDR3 is 14 residues long. The V and J ends lost 4 bases and 7 bases, in that order; junction bases with no gene match: 7. The V gene's germline CDR1 is DFQATT and CDR2 SNEGSKA (reference sequence). Findings and limits, study-wide: In VDJdb matching, anti-spike CD8 responses were favored while private and CD4 specificities went missing.

This TCR came from an adult who was a healthcare worker with PCR-confirmed SARS-CoV-2 infection or an uninfected control (not recorded which). Source material: whole blood. The chain carries TRBV20-1 and TRBJ2-1; TRBD2 matches at 10 bases. The CDR3 region is CSAILAGGLNEQFF. CDR3 bases: TGCAGTGCTATATTAGCGGGAGGACTGAATGAGCAGTTCTTC.